The 20 T cell receptor beta chains in this list originate from one sample, sequenced in a study of blood T cell repertoires in COVID-19. Libraries were prepared by immunoSEQ multiplex PCR; TCRdb keeps only in-frame clonotypes and omits some of them. The sample contains fewer than 250,000 clones, 84% of which appear only once. Sequencing was done on a sample of PBMCs or T cells enriched from blood (not recorded which). The source of these receptors is a woman in her forties who had recovered from COVID-19.

V usage is TRBV5-6 and J usage is TRBJ2-1; 7 bases agree with TRBD2. CDR3 size: 16 residues. The J segment lost 8 bases and the V segment lost 2 bases, leaving 13 bases of the junction unmatched. The germline gives CDR1 SGHDT, CDR2 YYEEEE. The CDR3 region has the DNA TGTGCCAGCAGCTTACTACCGGGGGGTAACCGTCATGAGCAGTTCTTC. Translation: CASSLLPGGNRHEQFF.

The sample holds a few counts of this clone. The CDR3 protein is CATQYQGLEAFF. CDR3 sequence (DNA): TGTGCCACACAATATCAGGGTTTAGAGGCTTTCTTT. J is TRBJ1-1 and V is TRBV28; weak D call: TRBD1 (5 bases). V shed 10 bases and J shed 11 bases, with 20 bases lying between them. Germline CDR1 reads MDHEN; CDR2 reads SYDVKM. The CDR3 runs to 12 residues.

A single count supports this clone. The chain recombines TRBV11-2 with TRBJ2-2; TRBD1 aligns across 7 bases. The CDR3 contains 16 residues. The junction had 18 bases not matched to a gene; V was cut back by 8 bases and J by 9 bases. Germline CDR1 reads SGHAT; CDR2 reads FQNNGV. The CDR3 is CASRIGRGRSSWELFF. CDR3 bases: TGTGCCAGCCGAATAGGAAGGGGGCGTTCGTCATGGGAGCTGTTTTTT.

This chain joins TRBV5-5 and TRBJ2-2, with 8 bases that match TRBD1. CDR3 length equals 17 residues. In germline, CDR1 is SGHKS, CDR2 YYEKEE (reference sequence). With 4 bases clipped from V and 0 bases from J, the junction kept 8 bases outside the gene matches. The CDR3 loop is CASSPSWGQANTGELFF. In DNA, the CDR3 is TGTGCCAGCAGCCCTAGCTGGGGACAGGCGAACACCGGGGAGCTGTTTTTT. The whole variable domain, filled in from reference TRBV5-5 and TRBJ2-2, reads DAGVTQSPTHLIKTRGQQVTLRCSPISGHKSVSWYQQVLGQGPQFIFQYYEKEERGRGNFPDRFSARQFPNYSSELNVNALLLGDSALYLCASSPSWGQANTGELFFGEGSRLTVL.

The rearrangement links TRBV9 to TRBJ2-3, with 9 bases fitting TRBD2. V lost 0 bases to trimming and J lost 8 bases; unmatched junction nucleotides: 7. CDR3 length: 15 amino acids. Germline V lookup: CDR1 SGDLS, CDR2 YYNGEE. CDR3 residues: CASSVAIAGEGTQYF. DNA of the CDR3: TGTGCCAGCAGCGTAGCAATAGCGGGAGAGGGTACGCAGTATTTT.

CDR3 residues: CASRGLAKNIQYF. The CDR3 DNA sequence: TGTGCCAGCCGCGGATTAGCCAAAAACATTCAGTACTTC. The genes are TRBV6-5 and TRBJ2-4; D unresolved. The germline V gene has CDR1 MNHEY and CDR2 SVGAGI. This CDR3 contains 13 residues. V was cut by 8 bases and J by 0 bases, with 8 bases left in between.

The chain couples TRBV7-2 to TRBJ1-5, with D tentatively TRBD1 (6 bases). V lost 2 bases to trimming and J lost 6 bases, with 11 bases between them. Germline V gene data show CDR1 as SGHTA and CDR2 as FQGNSA. The CDR3 consists of 14 residues. The CDR3 spells CASSLTRGGQPQHF. In DNA, the CDR3 is TGTGCCAGCAGCTTAACAAGGGGGGGTCAGCCCCAGCATTTT.

The genes are TRBV7-2 and TRBJ1-1, with 7 bases lining up with TRBD1. The CDR3 extends over 15 amino acids. With V trimmed by 5 bases and J by 2 bases, 8 bases remained unmatched. Germline lookup yields CDR1 SGHTA and CDR2 FQGNSA. The CDR3 is CASSTSRGLNTEAFF. As DNA, the CDR3 is TGTGCCAGCAGCACCTCGAGGGGGCTCAACACTGAAGCTTTCTTT.

This rearrangement joins TRBV6-5 to TRBJ2-2; D remains unclear. This CDR3 spans 14 amino acids. The ends were cut back, 2 bases at V and 8 bases at J, with 12 bases in the middle. Germline loops: CDR1 MNHEY, CDR2 SVGAGI. The CDR3 sequence is CASSYLPKIGELFF. The CDR3, as DNA: TGTGCCAGCAGTTACCTCCCTAAGATAGGGGAGCTGTTTTTT.

On this clone itself: This same CDR3 is encoded by further DNA sequences in the sample. The gene calls are TRBV9 and TRBJ2-3; 7 positions match TRBD2. The CDR3 totals 15 residues. Germline trimming cut 0 bases from V and 1 base from J; bases unmatched to any gene: 2. Germline-derived CDR1 and CDR2 are SGDLS and YYNGEE. CDR3 loop: CASSVGLAGTDTQYF. CDR3 DNA: TGTGCCAGCAGCGTAGGGCTAGCGGGCACAGATACGCAGTATTTT.

The gene calls are TRBV7-9 and TRBJ2-7, with a possible D match to TRBD1 (5 bases). Trimming stripped 7 bases from V and 5 bases from J, with 18 bases between. The germline gives CDR1 SEHNR, CDR2 FQNEAQ (reference sequence). The CDR3 is made up of 14 amino acids. The CDR3 DNA reads TGTGCCAGCACCTGGGGCAGAGGCATCGACGAGCAGTACTTC. This translates into CASTWGRGIDEQYF.

In this sample, this clone turned up once. This chain joins TRBV10-3 and TRBJ2-6; D may be TRBD2 (7 bases). The V and J ends lost 11 bases and 1 base respectively, with 18 bases between them. This CDR3 has 16 residues. Germline V gene data show CDR1 as ENHRY and CDR2 as SYGVKD. The chain's CDR3 is CALWGGELSGANVLTF. DNA of the CDR3: TGTGCCCTCTGGGGGGGCGAGCTGTCTGGGGCCAACGTCCTGACTTTC.

The rearrangement uses TRBV6-6 and TRBJ2-1; a weak D match, TRBD2 (6 bases). Per germline, CDR1 MNHNY and CDR2 SVGAGI (reference sequence). Trimming cost V 5 bases and J 8 bases, with 25 bases left between them. The length of the CDR3 is 17 residues. CDR3 sequence (DNA): TGTGCCAGCAGTCGCGCTACCGGACTATTCGAAACGGATGAGCAGTTCTTC. Its translation is CASSRATGLFETDEQFF.

V is TRBV11-2 and J is TRBJ1-1, with 7 bases identical to TRBD1. J gave up 0 bases and V 5 bases, and 12 bases lay outside the gene matches. The CDR3 contains 17 residues. Germline V gives CDR1 SGHAT, CDR2 FQNNGV. CDR3 protein: CASSQPLGTVMNTEAFF. CDR3 nucleotide sequence: TGTGCCAGCAGCCAACCCCTCGGGACAGTCATGAACACTGAAGCTTTCTTT.

V gene TRBV2 combines with J gene TRBJ2-7, with TRBD2 matching over 12 bases. CDR1 is SNHLY and CDR2 is FYNNEI in the germline V gene. CDR3 size: 15 residues. Trimming removed 6 bases from V and 5 bases from J; junction bases left unmatched: 8. The CDR3 bases are TGTGCCAGCAGAGCCCTAGCGGGAGGGCCACACGAGCAGTACTTC. This encodes CASRALAGGPHEQYF.

The J gene is TRBJ1-2, the V gene TRBV6-2 or TRBV6-3, with a possible D match to TRBD1 (6 bases). The V and J ends lost 6 bases and 3 bases respectively, with 17 bases between them. Germline assignment: CDR1 MNHEY and CDR2 SVGEGT. CDR3 length: 15 amino acids. The DNA of the CDR3 is TGTGCCAGCAGCCTGGACAGCCTCGACGACTATGGCTACACCTTC. It encodes CASSLDSLDDYGYTF.

This clone occurred a few times. The chain uses TRBV29-1 and TRBJ1-2; tentatively, D is TRBD1 (5 bases). The CDR3 is 13 amino acids. Germline V gene sequence: CDR1 SQVTM, CDR2 ANQGSEA. The V end was cut by 5 bases, the J end by 3 bases, with 13 bases between. Here the CDR3 reads CSVSGGVHYGYTF. The DNA for the CDR3 is TGCAGCGTTTCTGGAGGGGTGCACTATGGCTACACCTTC.

The chain combines TRBV11-3 with TRBJ1-2; no reliable D call. V was trimmed by 5 bases and J by 1 base, leaving 5 bases between them. The CDR3 consists of 12 residues. In germline, CDR1 is SGHNT, CDR2 YENEEA. The CDR3 sequence is CASSPNNYGYTF. DNA for the CDR3: TGTGCCAGCAGCCCTAATAACTATGGCTACACCTTC.

The chain uses TRBV7-2 and TRBJ1-2, with D possibly matching TRBD1 (6 bases). This CDR3 spans 16 amino acids. The V end was cut by 0 bases, the J end by 0 bases, with 11 bases between. The germline V gene encodes CDR1 SGHTA and CDR2 FQGNSA. The CDR3 sequence: CASSLASGTSNYGYTF. The CDR3 nucleotides read TGTGCCAGCAGCTTAGCTTCCGGGACATCTAACTATGGCTACACCTTC.

The CDR3 is CASSTGQGDQLFF. CDR3 DNA sequence: TGCGCCAGCAGCACTGGACAGGGCGATCAACTGTTTTTT. The genes are TRBV5-1 and TRBJ1-4; 8 nucleotides match TRBD1. The V gene's germline CDR1 is SGHRS and CDR2 YFSETQ. V dropped 4 bases and J dropped 12; count of bases not matched to a gene: 8. The CDR3 extends over 13 amino acids. Together with reference TRBV5-1 and TRBJ1-4, the CDR3 gives the full variable domain: KAGVTQTPRYLIKTRGQQVTLSCSPISGHRSVSWYQQTPGQGLQFLFEYFSETQRNKGNFPGRFSGRQFSNSRSEMNVSTLELGDSALYLCASSTGQGDQLFFGSGTQLSVL.